This T cell receptor beta chain was recorded in a study of T cell responses to AZD1222 COVID-19 vaccine (dated by TCRdb to the early 2020s). Describing the broader study: Because spike-specific TCR depth and breadth did not differ between the two schedules, AZD1222 recipients who got a second dose at roughly 4 weeks were pooled with those who got a second dose at roughly 12 weeks. A total of more than 230 trial participants underwent TCR sequencing, of whom 207 had received two doses of AZD1222 and some 25 had received two doses of the MenACWY control vaccine. Enrollment into the trials was organized by age into subgroups of 18-55, 56-69 and 70-plus years, and those subgroups contained approximately 150, 30 and 60 TCR-sequenced participants, respectively. General study outcomes and caveats: Most participants were white British and females outnumbered males, and the authors suggested that clonal diversity may have been underestimated. Spike-specific TCR breadth and depth rose significantly after two AZD1222 doses compared with day 0 and with MenACWY recipients. Nearly half of unique spike-specific TCRs reportedly recognized epitopes outside regions mutated in the B.1.351 and B.1.1.7 variants. The 56-69-year group was small, and its depth increase did not reach significance, likely because of low power. The whole spike protein was spanned by vaccine-associated CD4 TCRs, and dominant responses were seen in regions 160-218 and 743-854. Because no day 14 peak-response samples were available, repertoires were characterized only after the peak T cell response. Conclusions about previously exposed vaccinees are limited because only five to seven AZD1222 recipients were SARS-CoV-2 seropositive at baseline.

This sample's time point label indicates: baseline before first vaccination. Samples from vaccinated people were obtained from the UK trials COV001 and COV002, which included a single-blind randomized controlled phase 2/3 trial of AZD1222 (ChAdOx1 nCoV-19) in healthy adults. For TCRbeta chain sequencing, PBMC samples from trial participants were taken at day 0 and at day 28 after the second dose. The CDR3 regions of human TCRbeta chains were analyzed by immunosequencing. In the authors' own workflow: Repertoire TCRs were checked for matches against a reference library of SARS-CoV-2-specific TCRs that had been generated using the MIRA antigen-specificity platform. Breadth was defined as the fraction of unique TCRs that were SARS-CoV-2-associated. Depth was defined as the fraction of total T cells that were SARS-CoV-2-associated. Using the MIRA data, each spike-specific TCR was assigned both to the spike region to which the TCR was reactive and to a CD4 or CD8 class. Log10-transformed breadth and depth values were compared by one-way ANOVA with Sidak's multiple comparisons tests. TCRdb took over this immuneACCESS table, retaining in-frame rearrangements with V and J assigned. Such tables are incomplete; in checked studies, under half of the missing clones stem from an unresolved V gene, and the remainder is unexplained. V, J and clone size reflect that table, while D and trimming were determined from the DNA. Within this sample are 90,000 to 150,000 clones, with 75% to 95% of them counted one time only. The ten largest clonotypes hold 5.4% of the sample.

CDR1 and CDR2 were assigned from the germline V gene as MNHEY and SVGAGI. The junction shows trimming of 6 bases on V and 4 bases on J, and the gene matches do not reach 7 bases of it. The CDR3 spans 15 residues, from the cysteine through the phenylalanine. Left in the record is the CDR3 DNA by itself, 45 bases read in frame from the first base. Regarding this clone: What antigen it recognizes has not been identified. No base-level quality is on record; no much larger clone is a single base apart.

The source material was peripheral blood, sampled on day 0 of AZD1222 vaccination. The V and J segments used are TRBV6-5 and TRBJ2-7, and TRBD1 matches 12 of the central bases. The receptor was isolated from an adult in good health. CDR3 reads: CASRGGTGGRYEQYF. The nucleotide sequence reads TGTGCCAGCAGGGGGGGGACAGGGGGCAGGTACGAGCAGTACTTC.